A selection of T cell receptor beta chains follows, all from one sample in a study. MiXCR was run by TCRdb on the RT-PCR reads, yielding one entry per CDR3 protein. The table shows hundreds of thousands of distinct CDR3 sequences, with approximately 15% occurring only once. The source material was memory CD4+ T cells from blood. Receptors originate from a female donor in good health, serving as a healthy control. The CDR3 runs from the conserved cysteine through the conserved F or W. Each record gives: V gene, CDR3 length, clone size, D gene, J gene, CDR3 DNA, CDR3 protein. D genes are given only for firm matches. Only some rows state a clone size, as once, few, many or a class for expanded clones.

>TRBV7-9|14|.|TRBD1|TRBJ1-5
TGTGCCAGCAGCACAGACAGGGAGAATCAGCCCCAGCATTTT
CASSTDRENQPQHF
>TRBV12-3/TRBV12-4|15|many|TRBD2|TRBJ2-1
TGTGCCAGCACGCTAGCGGGAGGGCCCTACAATGAGCAGTTCTTC
CASTLAGGPYNEQFF
>TRBV27|15|.|.|TRBJ1-1
TGTGCCAGCAGTTCCGCCGCGGGGTTTAACACTGAAGCTTTCTTT
CASSSAAGFNTEAFF
>TRBV28|15|.|.|TRBJ2-2
TGTGCCAGCAGTTCTACAGTGCCGAACACCGGGGAGCTGTTTTTT
CASSSTVPNTGELFF
>TRBV5-6|14|.|.|TRBJ1-2
TGTGCCAGCAGCTTGAACCAGGGCCGATATGGCTACACCTTC
CASSLNQGRYGYTF
>TRBV5-1|15|.|.|TRBJ2-3
TGCGCCAGCCGCAATTCCAGGGGTAGCACAGATACGCAGTATTTT
CASRNSRGSTDTQYF
>TRBV20-1|14|few|TRBD1|TRBJ1-2
TGCAGTGCTCCATCGACAGGGGGCGACTATGGCTACACCTTC
CSAPSTGGDYGYTF
>TRBV10-3|12|few|.|TRBJ1-1
TGTGCCATCAGTGAGTCAGGGACTGAAGCTTTCTTT
CAISESGTEAFF
>TRBV5-1|13|many|.|TRBJ1-5
TGCGCCAGCAGCCCGGGGTCGGATCAGCCCCAGCATTTT
CASSPGSDQPQHF
>TRBV5-1|16|.|.|TRBJ2-7
TGCGCCAGCAGCTCGGGAGTTGGACAGATGGTACACGAGCAGTACTTC
CASSSGVGQMVHEQYF
>TRBV28|14|many|.|TRBJ2-5
TGTGCCAGCAGTTTAGCTACAGGGCAAGAGACCCAGTACTTC
CASSLATGQETQYF
>TRBV5-8|14|few|TRBD2|TRBJ2-7
TGTGCCAGCAGCTTTCTAGCGGGGCCCTACGAGCAGTACTTC
CASSFLAGPYEQYF
>TRBV5-1|14|few|.|TRBJ1-6
TGCGCCAGCAGCTTGGAGAACTATAATTCACCCCTCCACTTT
CASSLENYNSPLHF
>TRBV7-9|14|.|.|TRBJ1-1
TGTGCCAGCAGCTTATACCAAGGGGACACTGAAGCTTTCTTT
CASSLYQGDTEAFF
>TRBV4-3|13|many|.|TRBJ2-5
TGCGCCAGCAGCGTACAGCGGCAAGAGACCCAGTACTTC
CASSVQRQETQYF
>TRBV7-8|14|few|.|TRBJ2-1
TGTGCCAGCAGCTTATCTGTGGGCCACAATGAGCAGTTCTTC
CASSLSVGHNEQFF
>TRBV12-3/TRBV12-4|14|many|TRBD1|TRBJ1-6
TGTGCCAGCAGCAAGACAGGGAGGAATTCACCCCTCCACTTT
CASSKTGRNSPLHF
>TRBV12-3/TRBV12-4|15|few|.|TRBJ2-2
TGTGCCAGCAGCGCCAGGAGTACTAACACCGGGGAGCTGTTTTTT
CASSARSTNTGELFF
>TRBV6-2/TRBV6-3|13|few|.|TRBJ2-2
TGTGCCAGCAAGGGGATGGGGACCGGGGAGCTGTTTTTT
CASKGMGTGELFF
>TRBV7-2|15|.|.|TRBJ1-6
TGTGCCAGCAGCTTAGCTGGAGGTTCTGTTTCACCCCTCCACTTT
CASSLAGGSVSPLHF
>TRBV14|13|.|TRBD1|TRBJ1-1
TGTGCCAGCAGCAGTAGACAGGGGGCCGGAGCTTTCTTT
CASSSRQGAGAFF
>TRBV20-1|15|.|TRBD2|TRBJ2-7
TGCAGTGCTTGGGGGGGGACTAGCGGAAACTACGAGCAGTACTTC
CSAWGGTSGNYEQYF
>TRBV6-2/TRBV6-3|13|.|.|TRBJ1-2
TGTGCCAGCAGACCAGGGTCCACCTATGGCTACACCTTC
CASRPGSTYGYTF
>TRBV7-2|15|many|TRBD2|TRBJ2-7
TGTGCCAGCAGCCAACTAGCGGGGGGTCCCTACGAGCAGTACTTC
CASSQLAGGPYEQYF
>TRBV5-1|14|few|.|TRBJ1-2
TGCGCCAGCAGCTTAGGAACAGTGACCTATGGCTACACCTTC
CASSLGTVTYGYTF
>TRBV27|16|.|TRBD1|TRBJ2-2
TGTGCCAGCAGCCAGGCCGGGACAGGGTTTGGCGGGGAGCTGTTTTTT
CASSQAGTGFGGELFF
>TRBV12-3/TRBV12-4|12|.|.|TRBJ2-7
TGTGCCAGCAGTTGGGGGAGCTACGAGCAGTACTTC
CASSWGSYEQYF
>TRBV5-6|15|few|.|TRBJ2-3
TGTGCCAGCAGTAGGGGCTCGGGAGGCACAGATACGCAGTATTTT
CASSRGSGGTDTQYF
>TRBV5-5|16|.|TRBD2|TRBJ2-5
TGTGCCAGCAGCTCCGGGGTAGCGGGAGGCCAAGAGACCCAGTACTTC
CASSSGVAGGQETQYF
>TRBV4-1|17|many|.|TRBJ1-5
TGCGCCAGCAGCCAAGTTGATGGGATGCAGGGACTTCGGACCCAGCATTTT
CASSQVDGMQGLRTQHF
>TRBV7-2|13|.|.|TRBJ2-5
TGTGCCAGCAGCTCCAGCCTCCGAGAGACCCAGTACTTC
CASSSSLRETQYF
>TRBV18|14|.|TRBD1|TRBJ1-2
TGTGCCAGCTCACTCGGACAGGTCCCCCCCGGCTACACCTTC
CASSLGQVPPGYTF
>TRBV28|15|.|TRBD2|TRBJ2-3
TGTGCCAGCCGGTCGGGGGGTTTGGGCACAGATACGCAGTATTTT
CASRSGGLGTDTQYF
>TRBV28|11|many|.|TRBJ1-1
TGTGCCAGCAGTTTACGAACTGAAGCTTTCTTT
CASSLRTEAFF
>TRBV29-1|12|many|.|TRBJ2-7
TGCAGCGTTGCCAGGGACTCCTACGAGCAGTACTTC
CSVARDSYEQYF
>TRBV15|14|.|.|TRBJ2-7
TGTGCCACCAGCTTGACCGGGACCCCCTACGAGCAGTACTTC
CATSLTGTPYEQYF
>TRBV7-2|16|many|TRBD1|TRBJ1-5
TGTGCCAGCAGCGATAGGACAGGGGGTTTAAATCAGCCCCAGCATTTT
CASSDRTGGLNQPQHF
>TRBV9|19|.|TRBD1|TRBJ2-6
TGTGCCAGCAGCGTAGAAAGGACAGGGGGTTACTCTGGGGCCAACGTCCTGACTTTC
CASSVERTGGYSGANVLTF
>TRBV7-2|16|many|.|TRBJ1-1
TGTGCCAGCAGCTCCAGGGCGGGGATTGGGGTCACTGAAGCTTTCTTT
CASSSRAGIGVTEAFF
>TRBV12-3/TRBV12-4|13|many|.|TRBJ2-2
TGTGCCAGCAGTTCGGGGCCCACCGGGGAGCTGTTTTTT
CASSSGPTGELFF
>TRBV10-3|17|.|TRBD1|TRBJ1-6
TGTGCCATCAGCCCCAATGAGGGACAGGGGGGAGAATCACCCCTCCACTTT
CAISPNEGQGGESPLHF
>TRBV19|15|.|TRBD1|TRBJ1-5
TGTGCCAGTAGGAGAGCTGGACAGGGCGGGCAGCCCCAGCATTTT
CASRRAGQGGQPQHF
>TRBV10-3|14|many|TRBD2|TRBJ2-2
TGTGCCGCGACTAGCGGGGAGCACACCGGGGAGCTGTTTTTT
CAATSGEHTGELFF
>TRBV7-2|17|many|TRBD2|TRBJ2-7
TGTGCCAGCAGCTTCTCGGGACTAGCGGGAGAACTCTACGAGCAGTACTTC
CASSFSGLAGELYEQYF
>TRBV7-6|15|.|TRBD1|TRBJ2-7
TGTGCCAGCAGCTTAATGGGACAGGGGACCTACGAGCAGTACTTC
CASSLMGQGTYEQYF
>TRBV5-6|13|.|.|TRBJ1-2
TGTGCCAGCAGCTTCTGGGCTAACTATGGCTACACCTTC
CASSFWANYGYTF
>TRBV5-1|16|many|TRBD1|TRBJ2-2
TGCGCCAGCAGCTTGACAGGGGACCCGGACACCGGGGAGCTGTTTTTT
CASSLTGDPDTGELFF
>TRBV7-2|17|few|.|TRBJ1-2
TGTGCCAGCAGCTTAACGGGCAGCACCCCCACTAACTATGGCTACACCTTC
CASSLTGSTPTNYGYTF
>TRBV6-6|16|many|.|TRBJ1-2
TGTGCCAGCAGACGAACGGACTACCCGGGATCGGTTGGCTACACCTTC
CASRRTDYPGSVGYTF
>TRBV27|15|.|.|TRBJ1-5
TGTGCCAGCAGTTCCGGGCTTAGAGGCGATCAGCCCCAGCATTTT
CASSSGLRGDQPQHF
>TRBV18|14|.|TRBD1|TRBJ2-7
TGTGCCAGCTCACCACCCCGGGACAGAGCCGAGCAGTACTTC
CASSPPRDRAEQYF
>TRBV4-3|14|many|.|TRBJ2-3
TGCGCCAGCAGCCAAGAGGCGGGGACAGATACGCAGTATTTT
CASSQEAGTDTQYF
>TRBV7-2|15|.|.|TRBJ2-3
TGTGCCAGCAGCTTAGCGTGGGACAGCACAGATACGCAGTATTTT
CASSLAWDSTDTQYF
>TRBV20-1|16|.|.|TRBJ2-6
TGCAGTGCTAGAGATCTAGGACCTTCTGGGGCCAACGTCCTGACTTTC
CSARDLGPSGANVLTF
>TRBV5-1|16|few|.|TRBJ2-1
TGCGCCAGCAGCTTGGCGATCGGGAGCTCCTACAATGAGCAGTTCTTC
CASSLAIGSSYNEQFF
>TRBV7-2|16|few|TRBD2|TRBJ2-3
TGTGCCAGCAGCTTAGCCCCTAGCGGGGGGACAGATACGCAGTATTTT
CASSLAPSGGTDTQYF
>TRBV29-1|13|few|TRBD1|TRBJ2-7
TGCAGCGTTGAATACGACAGGGGTTGGGAGCAGTACTTC
CSVEYDRGWEQYF